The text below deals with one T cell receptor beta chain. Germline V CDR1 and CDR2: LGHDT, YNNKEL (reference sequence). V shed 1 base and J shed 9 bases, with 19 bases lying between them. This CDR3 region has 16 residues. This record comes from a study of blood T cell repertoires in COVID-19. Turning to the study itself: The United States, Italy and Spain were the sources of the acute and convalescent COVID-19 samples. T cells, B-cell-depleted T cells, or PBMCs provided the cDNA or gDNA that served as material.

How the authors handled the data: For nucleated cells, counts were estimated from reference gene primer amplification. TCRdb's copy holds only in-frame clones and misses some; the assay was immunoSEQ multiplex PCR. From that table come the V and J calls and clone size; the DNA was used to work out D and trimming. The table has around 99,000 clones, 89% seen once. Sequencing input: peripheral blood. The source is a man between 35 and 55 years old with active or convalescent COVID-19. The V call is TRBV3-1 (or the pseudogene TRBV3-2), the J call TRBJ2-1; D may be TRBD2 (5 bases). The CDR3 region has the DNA TGTGCCAGCAGCCAAGCCCCAGCGCCGAGGGTCGCTGAGCAGTTCTTC. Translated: CASSQAPAPRVAEQFF.